These 8 T cell receptor beta chains were sequenced from one sample in a study of shared clonotypes between healthy human individuals. The protocol was immunoSEQ multiplex PCR, while the TCRdb copy is restricted to in-frame clones and leaves out a portion. In the table there are roughly 2,000,000 clones, about 95% of which are singletons. Naive CD8 cells, CD45RO-negative and positively selected for CCR7, excluded terminally differentiated effector memory CD45RA+ cells. Sequenced material: naive CD8+ T cells sorted from blood. These receptors were taken from a man between 18 and 29 years old in good health.

The chain joins TRBV29-1 to TRBJ1-2; the match to TRBD1 covers 7 bases. The CDR3 has 12 residues. With V trimmed by 7 bases and J by 5 bases, 7 bases remained unmatched. Germline V gene lookup returns CDR1 SQVTM and CDR2 ANQGSEA. The DNA of the CDR3 is TGCAGCGCACCGGGACAGATTTATGGCTACACCTTC. This translates into CSAPGQIYGYTF. Full variable domain (remainder filled in from reference TRBV29-1 and TRBJ1-2): SAVISQKPSRDICQRGTSLTIQCQVDSQVTMMFWYRQQPGQSLTLIATANQGSEATYESGFVIDKFPISRPNLTFSTLTVSNMSPEDSSIYLCSAPGQIYGYTFGSGTRLTVV.

This chain connects TRBV2 to TRBJ2-7; D gene unclear. The CDR3 loop spans 15 amino acids. V was trimmed by 5 bases and J by 0 bases, leaving 14 bases between them. Germline lookup yields CDR1 SNHLY and CDR2 FYNNEI. The DNA of the CDR3 is TGTGCCAGCAGTTTGACCCCACTGAACTCCTACGAGCAGTACTTC. Translated: CASSLTPLNSYEQYF.

V usage is TRBV19 and J usage is TRBJ2-3; no firm D call. The CDR3 length is 15 residues. Germline-derived CDR1 and CDR2 are LNHDA and SQIVND (reference sequence). Trimming stripped 5 bases from V and 6 bases from J, with 18 bases between. The chain's CDR3 is CASSPDGPRLDTQYF. The CDR3 nucleotides read TGTGCCAGTAGTCCCGACGGCCCACGTTTGGATACGCAGTATTTT.

This clone has a handful of counts. This rearrangement joins TRBV27 to TRBJ2-7; D may be TRBD1 or TRBD2 (5 bases each). The CDR3 contains 13 residues. Germline CDR1 is MNHEY and CDR2 is SMNVEV (reference sequence). The V end lost 6 bases, the J end lost 1 base, and 10 bases lay between the germline ends. DNA of the CDR3: TGTGCCAGCAGGATGGGACGGTCCTACGAGCAGTACTTC. It encodes CASRMGRSYEQYF.

There are a few counts of this clone. Other DNA sequences in the same sample also yield this CDR3. The chain combines TRBV6-5 with TRBJ2-7; D is unresolved. Germline loops: CDR1 MNHEY, CDR2 SVGAGI. The CDR3 spans 14 residues. The V and J ends lost 0 bases and 0 bases respectively, with 6 bases between them. CDR3 coding DNA: TGTGCCAGCAGTTACTCGGGCAACTCCTACGAGCAGTACTTC. It yields the protein CASSYSGNSYEQYF.

This chain joins TRBV11-2 and TRBJ1-1, with no clear D. The germline CDR1 and CDR2 sequences are SGHAT and FQNNGV. V lost 1 base to trimming and J lost 0 bases, with 9 bases between them. CDR3 length: 15 amino acids. CDR3 in amino acids: CASSLAAIMNTEAFF. CDR3 coding DNA: TGTGCCAGCAGCTTAGCGGCAATCATGAACACTGAAGCTTTCTTT.

The chain combines TRBV5-5 with TRBJ2-7, with TRBD1 matching 11 bases. There are 16 residues in the CDR3. Germline V gives CDR1 SGHKS, CDR2 YYEKEE (reference sequence). Trimming removed 4 bases from V and 3 bases from J; junction bases left unmatched: 9. The chain's CDR3 is CASSPHPGQGVYEQYF. In DNA, the CDR3 is TGTGCCAGCAGCCCCCATCCGGGACAGGGGGTCTACGAGCAGTACTTC.

The rearrangement links TRBV7-9 to TRBJ2-2; the D is unclear. V lost 11 bases, J lost 3 bases, and 16 bases lay in between. Germline CDR1 SEHNR, CDR2 FQNEAQ (reference sequence). The CDR3 runs 14 residues. CDR3 nucleotide sequence: TGTGCCTATAGTCGGGCTATCGACACCGGGGAGCTGTTTTTT. As protein: CAYSRAIDTGELFF.